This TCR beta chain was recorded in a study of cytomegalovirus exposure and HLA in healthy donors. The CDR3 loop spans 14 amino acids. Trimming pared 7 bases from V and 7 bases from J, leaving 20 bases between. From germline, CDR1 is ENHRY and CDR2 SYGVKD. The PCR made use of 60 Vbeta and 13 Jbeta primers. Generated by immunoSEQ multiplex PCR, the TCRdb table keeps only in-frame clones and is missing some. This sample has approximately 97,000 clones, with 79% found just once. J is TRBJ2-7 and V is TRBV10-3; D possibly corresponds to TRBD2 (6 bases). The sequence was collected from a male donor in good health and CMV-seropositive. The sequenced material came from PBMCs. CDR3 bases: TGTGCCATCACGGGAGCCGGGGGATCGCGGGAGCAGTACTTC. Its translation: CAITGAGGSREQYF.